This T cell receptor beta chain was sequenced during a study of cytomegalovirus exposure and HLA in healthy donors (dated by TCRdb to the late 2010s). In terms of the full investigation: An earlier analysis of roughly 570 of the donors reported roughly 300 Gb of sequence data and around 120 million unique TCR beta sequences obtained from about 179 million T cells. Donor age, sex, ethnicity and CMV serostatus were compiled alongside the repertoire data. Typing coverage varied by locus: roughly 620-640 donors for A, B, C, DRB1 and DQB1; roughly 510 for DQA1; about 590 for DPA1; roughly 470 for DPB1. Roughly 300 gigabases of sequencing data and tens of millions of unique TCR sequences made up an early release that covered 500 to 650 HLA-typed donors. A later analysis re-analyzed previously published TCR beta repertoires from 500 to 700 donors and added high-resolution HLA genotyping to study TCR occurrence patterns. An earlier analysis of several hundred of the donors applied high-throughput TCR beta sequencing to assess whether each TCR beta V gene segment acted as functional or pseudogenic. A separate validation cohort of roughly 120 different subjects was used in addition to the approximately 700-subject first cohort. To predict cytomegalovirus infection status, the study brought together high-throughput TCR immunosequencing, statistical association of individual TCRs with disease status, and machine learning. Among 300 to 500 genotyped donors of the cohort, an average of approximately 240,000 unique TCR beta nucleotide sequences was sequenced per donor, of which about 18% were non-productive. Every repertoire in the discovery cohort had been generated on one and the same sequencing platform. Roughly 5 DR-DQ haplotypes were treated as single units for association and clustering because of strong linkage in the cohort. The later analysis used no new phenotypic data to find candidate immune exposures, relying instead on TCR beta sequences and their occurrence across donors. Using immunosequencing, the study profiled T cell repertoires from about 650 subjects and related those repertoires to cytomegalovirus serostatus. Both class I and class II loci were covered by HLA typing, at four-digit resolution. The aim of the study was to test whether cataloging public T cell receptors could identify signatures of past pathogen exposure. In a later genetic analysis, genome-wide SNP genotypes for about 65% of the 666 donors were used, and that subset was treated as a discovery cohort. Of the roughly 400 genotyped donors, 65% to 90% were placed in the genetic ancestry cluster associated with self-reported Caucasian donors.

Overall results and qualifications from the work: A later analysis found that TCR association rates varied across HLA loci, with DRB1 alleles showing the most associated TCRs and HLA-C alleles the fewest. A cluster of highly shared sequence variants was judged likely to represent a technical artifact of the sequencing pipeline. At a false discovery rate of 0.05, a later analysis linked around 15,000 TCR beta sequences to specific HLA alleles. Compared with equally common non-associated chains, HLA-associated TCR beta chains in a later analysis were more clonally expanded and had lower generation probabilities. Most CMV-associated TCR beta chains appeared to be HLA-restricted in a later analysis, and the HLA associations seemed to be driven largely by CMV exposure. Because some donors lacked HLA typing at each locus, the association tests relied only on the typed subset. Across donors, most TCR sequences were observed very rarely, whereas some public TCRs were present in many individuals. The authors suggested that the approach could potentially be generalized to other disease states and immunological phenotypes. This cohort had only TCR beta chains sequenced, and the lack of alpha or paired-chain data limited which features could be detected. Broadly in line with IMGT annotations, most TCR beta V segments showed up in productive rearrangements about 87% or about 30% of the time in an earlier analysis of several hundred of the donors. In vitro tests confirmed that three of the cytomegalovirus-associated TCR beta chains recognize cytomegalovirus antigens. When HLA alleles, especially DR and DQ, strongly co-occurred, TCR associations were difficult to assign to individual alleles. For the cohort, immune exposure information was limited to CMV serostatus. In a later analysis, several top co-occurrence clusters were reported to appear linked to parvovirus B19, influenza, CMV and Epstein-Barr virus. In both the original and validation cohorts, the classifier was reported to diagnose cytomegalovirus status with high specificity and sensitivity. A total of 150 or so TCR beta chains were listed by the study as associated with cytomegalovirus. Because counts were too low, seventeen rarely observed V segments, including chromosome 9 orphons, were excluded from the earlier analysis of a few hundred of the donors. Linkage disequilibrium might explain the correlated functional status among segregating V segments, but an unknown experimental factor could not be ruled out. Roughly uniform sequencing depth across donors was assumed in presence/absence analyses, although this assumption may not hold. A further reported finding was that TCR beta sequences accurately predicted the HLA-A and HLA-B alleles for most subjects in the first cohort. V-gene and J-gene trimming of TCR beta chains was associated with a missense DCLRE1C variant in a later genetic analysis, and the association was replicated in an independent cohort. A later genetic analysis reported fewer N-insertions in productive TCRs among donors in an Asian-associated ancestry cluster than the roughly 700-donor mean. Because the 87-base-pair reads could not distinguish some IMGT-functional V segments, including TRBV6-2 and TRBV6-3, those segments were excluded.

From the cysteine up to the phenylalanine, the CDR3 has a length of 18 residues. CDR3 DNA is the only sequence kept; it has 54 bases, read in frame from the first base. Compared with germline, V lacks 6 bases and J lacks 4 bases; bases without a gene match: 13. The germline V gene sets CDR1 to MGHRA and CDR2 to YSYEKL. The cohort consisted of 666 healthy bone marrow donors. At the time of sampling, all cohort members were nominally healthy, though unrecorded immune exposures were likely present. The donor was CMV seropositive and was included in the group of 250 to 300 seropositive cohort members. Each donor provided a peripheral blood sample, and peripheral blood mononuclear cells were used for TCR beta sequencing. The Qiagen DNeasy Blood Extraction Kit was used to extract genomic DNA from the blood cell samples. Libraries were constructed by the immunoSEQ multiplex PCR assay. A mixture of 60 forward primers for TCR Vbeta segments and 13 reverse primers for TCR Jbeta segments was used in the multiplex PCR. A multiplex PCR assay on genomic DNA amplified the CDR3 region of rearranged TCR beta genes. The Illumina HiSeq System was used to sequence the amplified TCR beta libraries as 87-base-pair reads. Per the source publication's procedure: Across the 700 or so repertoires, a later analysis counted approximately 83 million unique TCR beta chains, 8.5 million to 12 million of which were shared by at least two donors. To remove PCR and sequencing errors, raw reads were error-corrected and collapsed into unique sequences using a nearest-neighbor algorithm that merged closely related sequences. To assign V, D and J gene segments, CDR3 sequences were aligned to IMGT reference sequences. For a sequence to be retained, a match of at least six nucleotides was required to both a V gene segment and a J gene segment. Rearrangements were classified as productive when the CDR3 lacked stop codons and remained in frame with V and J, and all other rearrangements were classified as non-productive. Following IMGT convention, CDR3 was defined as the stretch from the second conserved V-encoded cysteine to the conserved J-encoded phenylalanine. In an earlier analysis of approximately 500 of the donors, sequences lacking an unambiguous match to a single V gene segment were excluded. In an earlier analysis of some 590 of the donors, a V segment was called functional when productive rearrangements were above 56.7%, and segregating when the standard deviation between donors exceeded 5%. To diagnose cytomegalovirus status from the catalog of TCR beta chain sequences, a statistical classification framework was built. In a later analysis, TCR nucleotide sequences were compared against IMGT/GENE-DB human TR gene sequences so that V and J genes could be assigned. Using the TCRdist pipeline, a later analysis assigned CDR3 sequences along with most-parsimonious VDJ recombination scenarios. In a later analysis, every TCR beta chain was defined by the combination of its CDR3 amino acid sequence and its V-gene family, and reads without a unique V-gene family were dropped. As a way to deal with suspected cross-contamination and a sequencing artifact, a later analysis dropped over 550 nucleotide sequences that were highly shared and had low generation probability. A later analysis calculated a clonal expansion index for each public chain from normalized within-repertoire ranks of inferred template counts. Generation probabilities in a later analysis came from a VDJ recombination model fitted to out-of-frame rearrangements, and those results were checked against IGoR. Hypergeometric tests were used in a later analysis to score TCR-TCR, TCR-HLA and TCR-CMV co-occurrence, with a repertoire-size bias correction applied to the TCR pairs. To estimate false discovery rates, a later analysis permuted the HLA or CMV assignments 20 times. In a later analysis, co-occurring TCRs were grouped using DBSCAN, with TCRdist sequence similarity added in when clustering inside HLA-allele-positive subsets. Co-occurrence clustering excluded repertoires with fewer than 30,000 or more than 120,000 public chains, plus five with anomalous nucleotide sharing. Entries here come from immuneACCESS through TCRdb and include only in-frame sequences with V and J called. Some clones fail to appear in such tables; in the studies checked, an unresolved V gene covers under half of the shortfall, and the cause of the remainder is unknown. From that table come the V and J calls and clone size; the DNA was used to work out D and trimming. This sample lists about 120,000 clones; around 77% were detected once. The top ten constitute almost 5% of the sample.

This clone was observed a few times. Its antigen is not yet known. Per-base quality was not reported, and no clone a single base away is much larger than it. The sequence is built from TRBV4-1 and TRBJ2-2; TRBD2 matches 11 bases in the middle. The clonotype was recovered from a man in his fifties or sixties in good health and CMV-seropositive. The specimen was PBMCs. The CDR3 in this case is CASSPGLAEQSGTGELFF. At the DNA level, the sequence is TGCGCCAGCAGTCCGGGACTAGCGGAACAAAGCGGCACCGGGGAGCTGTTTTTT.